This paragraph covers one T cell receptor (beta chain) sequence. As yet, its antigen is unknown. The source of the sample is a study of blood T cells in healthy people across ages. Points from the study as a whole: Strongly correlated with naive T cell percentage was TCR beta diversity. Aged donors had fewer naive CD4+ cells and lower diversity than long-lived donors.

A sample-barcoded 5' primer and a J-beta primer mix were used in a second PCR of roughly 7 to 11 cycles. A single record per CDR3 protein comes from TCRdb applying MiXCR to the 5' RACE reads. The sample holds about 1.8 million distinct CDR3 sequences; less than 50% are singletons and the top ten take approximately 2.1%. The CDR3 extends over 16 amino acids. J gave up 3 bases and V 0 bases, and 5 bases lay outside the gene matches. Germline CDR1 and CDR2: ENHRY and SYGVKD. This chain connects TRBV10-3 to TRBJ2-1, with 7 bases aligning to TRBD2. This sequence originates from a middle-aged woman in good health. The sample comprised blood. The CDR3 here is CAISESGGVIYNEQFF. CDR3 DNA sequence: TGTGCCATCAGTGAGTCTGGGGGGGTGATCTACAATGAGCAGTTCTTC.